What follows are 14 T cell receptor beta chains derived from one specimen sequenced in a study of STAT5B mutations in CD4+ large granular lymphocyte leukemia. Profiled with immunoSEQ multiplex PCR; TCRdb holds only in-frame clones, not every one. The top ten hold 0.35% of the sample, which has about 46,000 clones, more than 65% seen once. Sequencing was done on a sample of CD4+ T cells from blood buffy coats. The receptors were gathered from a human donor in good health.

The chain joins TRBV10-3 to TRBJ2-2, with D tentatively TRBD1 or TRBD2 (5 bases each). Germline CDR1 ENHRY, CDR2 SYGVKD. This CDR3 is built from 17 residues. Trimming removed 2 bases from V and 4 bases from J, with 17 bases in between. CDR3 protein: CAISERGPREGTGELFF. The DNA for the CDR3 is TGTGCCATCAGTGAGCGGGGCCCGCGTGAGGGCACCGGGGAGCTGTTTTTT.

This chain uses TRBV10-3 with TRBJ1-5; tentatively, D is TRBD1 (5 bases). CDR3 length: 15 amino acids. Deletions cut 1 base from V and 4 bases from J, with 11 bases between. CDR1 is ENHRY and CDR2 is SYGVKD in the germline V gene. Here the CDR3 reads CAISELGGSNQPQHF. The CDR3 DNA sequence: TGTGCCATCAGTGAGTTGGGGGGGTCGAATCAGCCCCAGCATTTT.

The V gene is TRBV19, the J gene TRBJ1-3, with 8 bases aligning to TRBD1. Trimming took 3 bases from V and 4 from J; bases not matched to a gene: 11. This CDR3 has 17 amino acids. Germline assignment: CDR1 LNHDA and CDR2 SQIVND (reference sequence). CDR3 DNA sequence: TGTGCCAGTAGTATCAAGGGACAGGCTCTATTAGGAAACACCATATATTTT. Amino acid sequence: CASSIKGQALLGNTIYF.

The rearrangement uses TRBV5-1 and TRBJ2-7; TRBD2 matches at 12 bases. CDR3 length: 15 amino acids. V was pared by 4 bases and J by 0 bases, with 2 bases of the junction left unmatched. Germline loops: CDR1 SGHRS, CDR2 YFSETQ. CDR3 DNA: TGCGCCAGCAGCCGGACTAGCGGGGCCTCCTACGAGCAGTACTTC. Its translation is CASSRTSGASYEQYF.

The chain has TRBV5-1 and TRBJ2-2; 7 bases align to TRBD1. The ends lost 4 bases at V and 3 bases at J; junction bases unmatched: 3. The CDR3 loop spans 14 amino acids. CDR1 SGHRS and CDR2 YFSETQ come from the germline V gene. CDR3: CASSVQGDTGELFF. DNA of the CDR3: TGCGCCAGCAGCGTTCAGGGGGACACCGGGGAGCTGTTTTTT.

The chain carries TRBV28 and TRBJ1-1; D is perhaps TRBD1 (5 bases). The germline V gene encodes CDR1 MDHEN and CDR2 SYDVKM. Trimming took off 6 bases at V and 0 bases at J, with 8 bases between the two ends. The CDR3 has 13 amino acids. This chain's CDR3 is CASSRQMNTEAFF. The CDR3 DNA follows: TGTGCCAGCAGCAGACAGATGAACACTGAAGCTTTCTTT.

V usage is TRBV11-2 and J usage is TRBJ2-5, with 9 bases matching TRBD1. Germline V gives CDR1 SGHAT, CDR2 FQNNGV. The J segment lost 5 bases and the V segment lost 4 bases, leaving 8 bases of the junction unmatched. The CDR3 runs 15 residues. CDR3 in amino acids: CASSSPGTGWETQYF. The CDR3 DNA follows: TGTGCCAGCAGCTCCCCCGGGACAGGGTGGGAGACCCAGTACTTC.

This clone appeared once. The chain links TRBV28 to TRBJ2-7; TRBD1 matches at 12 bases. In germline, CDR1 is MDHEN, CDR2 SYDVKM. The CDR3 totals 15 residues. The ends lost 6 bases at V and 3 bases at J; junction bases unmatched: 6. CDR3 nucleotides: TGTGCCAGCAGGCCGGGGACAGGGGGCAGCTACGAGCAGTACTTC. Protein sequence: CASRPGTGGSYEQYF.

The J gene is TRBJ2-3, the V gene TRBV29-1, with unresolved D. Trimming stripped 3 bases from V and 0 bases from J, with 10 bases between. Germline V gives CDR1 SQVTM, CDR2 ANQGSEA. CDR3 length equals 14 residues. The CDR3 nucleotides read TGCAGCGTTGACGGGCTACTTAGCACAGATACGCAGTATTTT. It encodes CSVDGLLSTDTQYF.

The chain recombines TRBV4-2 with TRBJ1-5, with TRBD1 matching over 8 bases. This CDR3 comprises 16 residues. The trim removed 0 bases at V and 5 bases at J, leaving 6 bases unmatched. Per germline, CDR1 LGHNA and CDR2 YNFKEQ. The CDR3 loop reads CASSQETGVGDQPQHF. The CDR3 DNA is TGTGCCAGCAGCCAAGAGACAGGGGTTGGGGATCAGCCCCAGCATTTT.

The rearrangement joins TRBV5-1 to TRBJ2-3; D not certain. This CDR3 region has 14 residues. Germline V gene lookup returns CDR1 SGHRS and CDR2 YFSETQ. The V and J ends lost 0 bases and 3 bases respectively, with 8 bases between them. The CDR3 is CASSLVSLTDTQYF. CDR3 DNA sequence: TGCGCCAGCAGCTTGGTTTCCTTAACAGATACGCAGTATTTT.

This clone appeared a single time. The V call is TRBV11-2, the J call TRBJ2-3; D perhaps matches TRBD2 (5 bases). Germline V CDR1 and CDR2: SGHAT, FQNNGV. Between the trimmed V and J ends, which lost 5 bases and 2 bases, there was a span of 20 bases. The CDR3 spans 17 residues. In DNA, the CDR3 is TGTGCCAGCAGCCGCCCTGGAGGATACCAACCCACAGATACGCAGTATTTT. Its protein is CASSRPGGYQPTDTQYF.

This clone was seen only a few times. The gene calls are TRBV18 and TRBJ1-1, with D perhaps TRBD1 (5 bases). Trimming removed 3 bases at V and 12 bases at J, with 17 bases between. CDR3 length: 13 amino acids. Germline V gene lookup returns CDR1 KGHSH and CDR2 LQKENI. The CDR3 region has the DNA TGTGCCAGCTCACCCCAGGGAGGGCGGAGACCTTTCTTT. Encoded protein: CASSPQGGRRPFF.

The V call is TRBV6-1, the J call TRBJ2-5; D gene ambiguous. The length of the CDR3 is 15 residues. Germline V gene data show CDR1 as MNHNS and CDR2 as SASEGT. V shed 0 bases and J shed 5 bases, with 13 bases lying between them. This CDR3 reads CASSEAPAVGETQYF. Here the CDR3 DNA reads TGTGCCAGCAGTGAAGCCCCGGCGGTGGGGGAGACCCAGTACTTC.